In this sample, the clone carrying this T cell receptor (beta chain) turned up many times. Its specificity is unknown. Germline CDR1 and CDR2: SGHRS and YFSETQ. Deletions cut 3 bases from V and 1 base from J, with 25 bases between. The CDR3 loop spans 19 amino acids. The data originate from a study of CD8 T cells in ankylosing spondylitis. Generation of TCR beta libraries employed quantitative 5'-RACE incorporating molecular barcodes. TCRdb itself ran the 5' RACE reads through MiXCR, one entry per CDR3 protein. There are 400,000 to 450,000 distinct CDR3 sequences in the sample; 17% occur only once, and approximately 1% lies in the top ten. General study points: Reportedly, disease-linked clones are significantly enriched in ankylosing spondylitis patients' matched synovial fluid. Among TCR beta sequences, a motif of under 10 highly homologous variants appeared characteristic of ankylosing spondylitis blood. Earlier literature documents some of the motif variants in reactive arthritis synovial fluid and blood.

The genes are TRBV5-1 and TRBJ1-1; perhaps TRBD1 as D (6 bases). This sequence was found in a male donor with ankylosing spondylitis. The sequencing input was blood, either unsorted or a sorted T cell fraction (not recorded which). CDR3 in amino acids: CASSSEPGSGARGNTEAFF. Written as DNA, the CDR3 is TGCGCCAGCAGCTCGGAACCGGGCTCGGGGGCAAGGGGGAACACTGAAGCTTTCTTT.